Each of the 18 T cell receptor beta chains below was sequenced from the same sample in a study of T-cell reconstitution after alpha-beta-depleted transplantation in children (dated by TCRdb to 2016 to 2018). Read against the paper, the sample's treatment or condition label means: allogeneic hematopoietic cell transplantation with graft depleted of TCRalphabeta T cells and CD19 B cells. The library was made by PCR. Sequencing took place on an Illumina HiSeq 2500. To normalize quantification of the TCRbeta repertoire, the TCR libraries were built with molecular barcoding that relied on unique molecular identifiers. TCRdb reprocessing: public reads trimmed at Q25 with fastp, clones called with MiXCR, in-frame beta chains kept. Rows with a matching CDR3 protein are joined into one entry that keeps the most common DNA and genes. The sample table lists about 980,000 distinct CDR3 sequences, roughly 29% of them with a count of one. Together, the top ten hold roughly 31% of the sample.

Source: PBMCs, mostly from graft donor cells, taken 360 days after TCRalphabeta/CD19-depleted stem cell transplant. These receptors came from a boy under two years old who had a stem cell transplant for SCID, so the T cells may come from the graft donor.

The V and J genes are TRBV6-2 or TRBV6-3 and TRBJ2-1; weak D call: TRBD2 (7 bases). Germline V CDR1 and CDR2: MNHEY, SVGEGT. Deletions cut 5 bases from V and 10 bases from J, with 18 bases between. The CDR3 loop spans 14 amino acids. The CDR3 region is CASSRGGSFGEQFF. CDR3 nucleotide sequence: TGTGCCAGCAGTCGCGGGGGCAGCTTTGGGGAGCAGTTCTTC.

This chain uses TRBV15 with TRBJ2-2, with D tentatively TRBD1 (6 bases). From germline, CDR1 is LNHNV and CDR2 YYDKDF (reference sequence). The ends were cut back, 1 base at V and 6 bases at J, with 12 bases in the middle. The CDR3 extends over 15 amino acids. CDR3 in amino acids: CATSRVDRLAGELFF. The CDR3 bases are TGTGCCACCAGCAGAGTTGACAGGTTGGCCGGGGAGCTGTTTTTT.

This clonotype was seen more than once but under ten times. The chain joins TRBV24-1 to TRBJ2-3; possibly TRBD2 for D (6 bases). Trimming pared 8 bases from V and 2 bases from J, leaving 13 bases between. This CDR3 region has 14 residues. CDR1 KGHDR and CDR2 SFDVKD come from the germline V gene. Here the CDR3 DNA reads TGTGCCACCACCGGGGGAAAGGCCACAGATACGCAGTATTTT. Its protein product is CATTGGKATDTQYF.

The rearrangement links TRBV5-1 to TRBJ2-7, with TRBD1 as a possible D gene (5 bases). This CDR3 has 15 residues. The ends were cut back, 5 bases at V and 3 bases at J, with 18 bases in the middle. Germline assignment: CDR1 SGHRS and CDR2 YFSETQ. The CDR3 is CASSKASGLFYEQYF. DNA of the CDR3: TGCGCCAGCAGTAAGGCATCAGGGCTGTTCTACGAGCAGTACTTC.

This clonotype was counted only a few times. V gene TRBV7-2 combines with J gene TRBJ1-1; TRBD1 agrees at 12 bases. CDR1 is SGHTA and CDR2 is FQGNSA in the germline V gene. This CDR3 has 15 amino acids. V dropped 5 bases and J dropped 3; count of bases not matched to a gene: 4. The CDR3 region has the DNA TGTGCCAGCAGCGGGACAGGGGGCATGTACACTGAAGCTTTCTTT. Translation gives CASSGTGGMYTEAFF.

V and J are TRBV5-1 and TRBJ2-1; 9 bases are shared with TRBD1. Germline assignment: CDR1 SGHRS and CDR2 YFSETQ. V shed 6 bases and J 6 bases; nucleotides not matched to a gene: 7. This CDR3 contains 14 residues. The CDR3 region is CASTPDRGPNEQFF. The DNA of the CDR3 is TGCGCCAGCACCCCGGACAGGGGCCCCAATGAGCAGTTCTTC.

This clonotype has more than one count but fewer than ten. V and J are TRBV28 and TRBJ2-7; no clear D gene. V lost 3 bases and J lost 1, with 10 bases in between. The CDR3 loop spans 14 amino acids. Germline V gene data show CDR1 as MDHEN and CDR2 as SYDVKM. In DNA form, the CDR3 reads TGTGCCAGCAGTTTCTATGGTGAATCCTACGAGCAGTACTTC. As protein: CASSFYGESYEQYF.

The chain recombines TRBV14 with TRBJ1-1; D is unresolved. Trimming removed 1 base from V and 10 bases from J, with 10 bases in between. The CDR3 length is 12 residues. Germline values: CDR1 SGHDN, CDR2 FVKESK. As DNA, the CDR3 is TGTGCCAGCAGCCAAGCCCCGGGCAGAGCTTTCTTT. Protein product: CASSQAPGRAFF.

This clonotype was picked up a small number of times. This chain links TRBV5-1 with TRBJ2-5; 9 bases are a match to TRBD1. The V and J ends lost 5 bases and 7 bases, in that order; junction bases with no gene match: 3. Germline V lookup: CDR1 SGHRS, CDR2 YFSETQ. CDR3 length: 12 residues. The CDR3 protein is CASSTGQGTQYF. CDR3 nucleotide sequence: TGCGCCAGCAGTACGGGACAGGGGACCCAGTACTTC.

This clonotype has a handful of counts. The genes are TRBV7-6 and TRBJ2-3; 9 positions match TRBD1. The CDR3 covers 16 residues. V lost 2 bases and J lost 6; bases outside the gene matches: 9. From germline, CDR1 is SGHVS and CDR2 FNYEAQ. CDR3 DNA sequence: TGTGCCAGCAGCTTATTTCGGGACAGGGTCGGGGATACGCAGTATTTT. Translating it yields CASSLFRDRVGDTQYF.

This rearrangement joins TRBV6-5 to TRBJ2-5; D gene unclear. V lost 3 bases and J lost 2, with 13 bases in between. The CDR3 sequence is 15 residues long. The V gene's germline CDR1 is MNHEY and CDR2 SVGAGI. CDR3 DNA sequence: TGTGCCAGCAGTTATTCACTTAAGAATCAAGAGACCCAGTACTTC. This codes for CASSYSLKNQETQYF.

V usage is TRBV27 and J usage is TRBJ1-1; maybe TRBD1 (6 bases). This CDR3 spans 15 amino acids. V dropped 7 bases and J dropped 3 bases, with 18 bases sitting between them. From germline, CDR1 is MNHEY and CDR2 SMNVEV (reference sequence). The CDR3 DNA is TGTGCCAGCATTAGTAGGGGGACTCTCCACACTGAAGCTTTCTTT. Residues: CASISRGTLHTEAFF.

This clonotype was seen more than once but under ten times. The CDR3 DNA reads TGTGCCAGCAGCTTTTCGGACGGGCTGGGGTCTTGCACCTTC. It translates to CASSFSDGLGSCTF. The V and J genes are TRBV9 and TRBJ1-2; D call uncertain. Germline assignment: CDR1 SGDLS and CDR2 YYNGEE. The CDR3 contains 14 residues. Trimming removed 4 bases at V and 13 bases at J, with 23 bases between.

The rearrangement uses TRBV18 and TRBJ2-7; 7 bases fit TRBD1. Trimming at V came to 2 bases and at J to 8 bases, leaving 12 bases not matched to a gene. The CDR3 covers 15 residues. CDR1 and CDR2 from the germline V gene are KGHSH and LQKENI. The CDR3 nucleotides are TGTGCCAGCTCACCAAAGGGGACAGATCCGGCTCAGCAGTACTTC. This gives the protein CASSPKGTDPAQQYF.

This clonotype was seen many times. The chain joins TRBV10-1 to TRBJ2-3, with 8 bases fitting TRBD2. The V gene end was trimmed by 1 base and the J gene end by 0 bases; junction bases not matched to a gene: 9. The CDR3 consists of 18 residues. From germline, CDR1 is WNHNN and CDR2 SYGVQD (reference sequence). The CDR3 sequence is CASSEWPGLEGSTDTQYF. The CDR3 bases are TGCGCCAGCAGTGAGTGGCCGGGACTAGAGGGTAGCACAGATACGCAGTATTTT.

This chain links TRBV5-1 with TRBJ2-7; no reliable D call. V was pared by 6 bases and J by 3 bases, with 19 bases between. Germline V gene lookup returns CDR1 SGHRS and CDR2 YFSETQ. The CDR3 spans 15 residues. The chain's CDR3 is CASNLKVGGYYEQYF. In DNA form, the CDR3 reads TGCGCCAGCAACCTGAAGGTGGGTGGCTACTACGAGCAGTACTTC.

The CDR3 nucleotides are TGCGCCAGCAGCCCGGATCGGAATGAGCAGTTCTTC. It translates to CASSPDRNEQFF. The V and J genes are TRBV5-1 and TRBJ2-1; D ambiguous. Germline assignment: CDR1 SGHRS and CDR2 YFSETQ. Between the trimmed V and J ends, which lost 4 bases and 7 bases, there was a span of 9 bases. This CDR3 is 12 amino acids long.

This clonotype was detected a few times. J is TRBJ2-2 and V is TRBV11-2; D might be TRBD2 (6 bases). The V end was cut by 6 bases, the J end by 3 bases, with 14 bases between. The CDR3 is 15 amino acids. Germline V gene sequence: CDR1 SGHAT, CDR2 FQNNGV. DNA of the CDR3: TGTGCCAGCAGTTCGAGCGGGCGTTACACCGGGGAGCTGTTTTTT. This gives the protein CASSSSGRYTGELFF.